One TCR beta chain is described in this entry. Measured with immunoSEQ multiplex PCR; TCRdb has only the in-frame clones, and not every one. The repertoire holds over 150,000 clones, with 94% as singletons. Trimming cost V 1 base and J 0 bases, with 13 bases left between them. Germline loops: CDR1 LNHNV, CDR2 YYDKDF (reference sequence). This CDR3 has 17 residues. This entry is derived from a study of control samples from healthy donors and cancer patients. The sequenced sample was blood. The TCR was taken from a woman aged 18-29 years in good health. The rearrangement joins TRBV15 to TRBJ1-3; a weak D match, TRBD1 (6 bases). CDR3 amino acids: CATSRATGTSSGNTIYF. The CDR3 nucleotides read TGTGCCACCAGCAGAGCCACAGGGACGAGCTCTGGAAACACCATATATTTT.